This T cell receptor beta chain was sequenced during a study of shared clonotypes between healthy human individuals. For this clone: Its antigen is unknown.

The CDR3 sequence is 15 residues long. The germline gives CDR1 SGHRS, CDR2 YFSETQ. V gave up 1 base and J gave up 4 bases, with 13 bases separating them. Points from the study as a whole: Sampling used blood alone; tissue repertoires probably differ.

CD4+ cell separation produced CD45RA+ naive and CD45RA-negative memory subsets. TCRdb's copy holds only in-frame clones and misses some; the assay was immunoSEQ multiplex PCR. The data hold over a million clones, with approximately 98.5% observed a single time. The source material was naive CD4+ T cells sorted from blood. Subset: CD45RA+ positively selected. The chain joins TRBV5-1 to TRBJ2-3; no definite D call. The origin of this receptor is a young man in good health. The CDR3 DNA reads as TGCGCCAGCAGCTTGCTCGGACCCCGGTCAGATACGCAGTATTTT. Translating gives CASSLLGPRSDTQYF.